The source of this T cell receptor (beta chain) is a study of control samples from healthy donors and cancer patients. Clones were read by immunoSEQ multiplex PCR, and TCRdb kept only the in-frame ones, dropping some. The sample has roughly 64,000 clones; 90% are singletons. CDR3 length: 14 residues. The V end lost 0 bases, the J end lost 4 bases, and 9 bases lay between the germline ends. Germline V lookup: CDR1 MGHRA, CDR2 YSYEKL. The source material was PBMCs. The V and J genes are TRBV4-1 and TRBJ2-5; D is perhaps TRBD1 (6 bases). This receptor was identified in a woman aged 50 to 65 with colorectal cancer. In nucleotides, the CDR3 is TGCGCCAGCAGCCAAGATGGGGGCAGAGAGACCCAGTACTTC. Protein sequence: CASSQDGGRETQYF.